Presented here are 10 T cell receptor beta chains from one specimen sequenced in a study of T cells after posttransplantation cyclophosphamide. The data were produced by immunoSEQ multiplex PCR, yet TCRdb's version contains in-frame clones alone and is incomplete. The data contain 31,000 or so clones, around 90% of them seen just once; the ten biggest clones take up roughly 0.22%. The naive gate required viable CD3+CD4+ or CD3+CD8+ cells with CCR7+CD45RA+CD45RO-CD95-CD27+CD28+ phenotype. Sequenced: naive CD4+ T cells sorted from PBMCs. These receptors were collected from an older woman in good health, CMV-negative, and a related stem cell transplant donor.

The CDR3 DNA reads as TGCGCCAGCTGGGGGGGGCCCTTGGGCACAGATACGCAGTATTTT. Translating gives CASWGGPLGTDTQYF. The rearrangement links TRBV23-1 to TRBJ2-3, with a weak D call TRBD2 (7 bases). TRBV23-1 is classed as an ORF, of uncertain function. Trimming removed 8 bases at V and 1 base at J, with 16 bases between. This CDR3 is built from 15 residues.

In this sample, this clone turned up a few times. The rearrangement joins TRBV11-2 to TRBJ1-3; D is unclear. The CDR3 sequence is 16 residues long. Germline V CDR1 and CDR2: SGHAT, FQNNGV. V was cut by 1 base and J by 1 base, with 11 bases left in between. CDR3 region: CASSLADRVSGNTIYF. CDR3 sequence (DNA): TGTGCCAGCAGCTTAGCGGATCGGGTGTCTGGAAACACCATATATTTT.

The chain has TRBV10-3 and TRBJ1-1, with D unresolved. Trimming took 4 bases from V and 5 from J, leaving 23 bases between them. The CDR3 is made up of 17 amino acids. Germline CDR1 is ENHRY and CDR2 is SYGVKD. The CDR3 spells CAISGSVVNKRVTEAFF. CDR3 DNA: TGTGCCATCAGTGGATCCGTTGTAAACAAGAGGGTTACTGAAGCTTTCTTT.

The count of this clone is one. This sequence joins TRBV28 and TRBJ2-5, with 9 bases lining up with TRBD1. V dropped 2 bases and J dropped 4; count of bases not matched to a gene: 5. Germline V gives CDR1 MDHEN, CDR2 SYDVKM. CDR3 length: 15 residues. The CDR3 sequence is CASSLIGTGLETQYF. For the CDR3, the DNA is TGTGCCAGCAGTTTAATAGGGACAGGGTTAGAGACCCAGTACTTC.

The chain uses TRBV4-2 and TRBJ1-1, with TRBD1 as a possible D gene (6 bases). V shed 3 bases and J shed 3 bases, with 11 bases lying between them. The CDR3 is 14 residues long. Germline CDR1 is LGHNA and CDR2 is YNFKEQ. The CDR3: CASSQGHRDTEAFF. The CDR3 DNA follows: TGTGCCAGCAGCCAGGGCCACAGGGACACTGAAGCTTTCTTT.

CDR3 residues: CASSYVIDSAYGYTF. CDR3 in DNA: TGTGCCAGCAGTTACGTTATAGACAGCGCCTATGGCTACACCTTC. The V call is TRBV6-6, the J call TRBJ1-2; possibly TRBD1 for D (5 bases). V was clipped by 2 bases and J by 4 bases, with 14 bases between them. Germline V gives CDR1 MNHNY, CDR2 SVGAGI (reference sequence). CDR3 length equals 15 residues.

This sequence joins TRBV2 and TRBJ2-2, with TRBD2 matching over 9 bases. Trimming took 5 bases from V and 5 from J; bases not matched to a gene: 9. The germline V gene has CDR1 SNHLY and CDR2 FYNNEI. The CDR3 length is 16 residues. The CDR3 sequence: CASSKSGGQGTGELFF. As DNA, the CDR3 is TGTGCCAGCAGTAAAAGCGGGGGGCAGGGGACCGGGGAGCTGTTTTTT.

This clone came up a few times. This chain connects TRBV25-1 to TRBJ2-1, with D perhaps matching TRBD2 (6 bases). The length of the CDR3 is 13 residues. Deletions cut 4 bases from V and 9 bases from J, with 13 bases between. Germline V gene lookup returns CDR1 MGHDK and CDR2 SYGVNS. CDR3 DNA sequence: TGTGCCAGCAGTGTCCTTACTAGCCGTGAGCAGTTCTTC. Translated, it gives CASSVLTSREQFF.

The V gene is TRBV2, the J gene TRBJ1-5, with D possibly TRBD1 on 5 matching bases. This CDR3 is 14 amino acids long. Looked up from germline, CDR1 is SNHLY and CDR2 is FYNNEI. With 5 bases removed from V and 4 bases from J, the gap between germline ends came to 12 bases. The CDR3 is CASSIQAKNQPQHF. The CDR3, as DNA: TGTGCCAGCAGTATACAGGCGAAAAATCAGCCCCAGCATTTT.

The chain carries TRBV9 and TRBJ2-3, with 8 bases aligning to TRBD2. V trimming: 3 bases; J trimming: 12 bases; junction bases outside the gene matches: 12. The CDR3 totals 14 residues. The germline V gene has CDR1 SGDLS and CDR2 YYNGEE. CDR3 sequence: CASSAPGGRASQYF. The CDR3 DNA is TGTGCCAGCAGCGCCCCGGGGGGGAGGGCTTCACAGTATTTT.